This T cell receptor beta chain was found in a study of T cells in Graves' hyperthyroidism and ophthalmopathy. Fresh peripheral blood, approximately 10 ml, was the source of the PBMCs. Trimming cost V 5 bases and J 0 bases, with 11 bases left between them. CDR3 length: 15 amino acids. The germline V gene encodes CDR1 MDHEN and CDR2 SYDVKM. Regions amplified from RNA transcripts were the TCR beta CDR3 regions. During a first-round RT-PCR of the TCR CDR3, the HTBI primer set was used. TCRdb reanalysed the multiplex PCR reads using MiXCR and keeps one entry per CDR3 protein. The sample consists of more than 500,000 distinct CDR3 sequences, 15% to 20% of them appearing once.

The rearrangement links TRBV28 to TRBJ1-3; TRBD1 might be the D (5 bases). This sequence originates from a woman aged 25 to 39 with Graves' ophthalmopathy. The sample comprised blood. The CDR3 DNA sequence: TGTGCCAGCAGTGACCCAGGGTACTCTGGAAACACCATATATTTT. This translates into CASSDPGYSGNTIYF.